This record covers a single T cell receptor (beta chain). This clonotype was counted at least ten times. Its antigen has not been determined. There are no base qualities to consult, and no much larger clone falls within one base. V was cut back by 4 bases and J by 1 base, leaving a gap of 7 bases between them. Via the germline V gene (reference sequence), CDR1 is GTSNPN and CDR2 SVGIG. Taken from cysteine to phenylalanine, the CDR3 has 13 residues. Only the CDR3 portion is preserved as DNA: 39 bases, with reading frame beginning at the first base. Explained via the paper, the time point label denotes: newly diagnosed GD, antithyroid drugs for less than 3 months. RNA was extracted from PBMCs in TRIzol for both TCR sequencing and RNA sequencing. The diagnosis of Graves' disease followed American Thyroid Association guidelines. The patients came from an endocrinology department in Xi'an, China. Each patient gave 7 to 9.5 milliliters of peripheral blood, collected in an EDTA anticoagulant tube. Ficoll Paque Plus density gradient separation was used to isolate PBMCs, and no further T cell sorting was performed. An Agilent 2100 Bioanalyzer and agarose gel were used to assess RNA quality, and a NanoDrop 2000 was used to measure RNA concentration.

To prepare the library, multiplex PCR was applied. The instrument was an Illumina HiSeq 4000. CDR3 regions were amplified by Arm-PCR with iRepertoire HTBI primers to construct TCR beta libraries. Before sequencing, the PCR products went through gel purification. On the study's bioinformatics: A total of fewer than 80 TRBV and 14 TRBJ segments were identified across samples and were used for gene usage analysis of CDR3 amino acid clonotypes. COPE and FqMerger were used to merge filtered high-quality paired reads into contigs. BLAST was used to align contigs to the IMGT TRBV, TRBD and TRBJ reference genes, and CDR3 was defined following IMGT. Any clonotype with a frequency above 0.1% was counted as a highly expanded clone. Shannon entropy was used to measure repertoire diversity, and the Gini coefficient was used to measure V-J evenness. A clonotype found in more than one individual was treated as public. Through fastp at Q25 and MiXCR, TCRdb rebuilt clones from the public reads, retaining in-frame beta chains. Rows with a matching CDR3 protein are joined into one entry that keeps the most common DNA and genes. TCRdb's processing, not the authors' own work, is the source of the V and J calls. This sample gives approximately 300,000 distinct CDR3 sequences in total; roughly 18% of them show up just once. Less than 45% of the sample is held by the ten biggest clonotypes.

The sample comes from a study of regulatory T cells in long-lasting Graves disease (dated by TCRdb to about 2021). With respect to the entire study: Patients with newly diagnosed Graves' disease had been on antithyroid drugs for under 3 months. Persistent Graves' disease patients were compared with newly diagnosed Graves' disease patients by peripheral blood TCR sequencing and RNA sequencing. The study was conducted in China and was registered as a clinical trial. TCR sequencing covered roughly 13 persistent and 20 or so newly diagnosed Graves' disease patients, 33 samples in total.

The full study reports these points: Sequencing and analysis were limited to the TCR beta chain. Because the primary lesion, thyroid tissue, could not be accessed, the study looked at peripheral blood alone. Persistent disease showed preferential use of TRBV28, TRBJ1-2 and TRBJ2-5, whereas newly diagnosed disease favored TRBV20-1 and TRBJ2-1. The authors acknowledged the small sample size as a limitation that may reduce accuracy. Compared with newly diagnosed patients, persistent Graves' disease patients had lower TCR Shannon entropy and fewer highly expanded clones, which suggests clonal expansion. More public clonotypes were shared among persistent patients (roughly 2,900) than among newly diagnosed patients (966).

The chain links TRBV30 with TRBJ2-2; TRBD2 could be the D gene, as 5 bases match. The sequence derives from a female donor with Graves disease. Sequencing was performed on peripheral blood mononuclear cells (PBMCs), taken at new diagnosis, from a patient treated with antithyroid drugs. The CDR3 amino acid sequence is: CAWTEGNTGELFF. In nucleotide form, the sequence is TGTGCCTGGACAGAGGGGAACACCGGGGAGCTGTTTTTT. Here the CDR3 is joined to the reference TRBV30 and TRBJ2-2 genes, and the full variable domain is: SQTIHQWPATLVQPVGSPLSLECTVEGTSNPNLYWYRQAAGRGLQLLFYSVGIGQISSEVPQNLSASRPQDRQFILSSKKLLLSDSGFYLCAWTEGNTGELFFGEGSRLTVL.